This entry concerns a single T cell receptor beta chain. TCRdb re-called the reads with MiXCR, one entry per CDR3 protein. This table has around 54,000 distinct CDR3 sequences, less than 8% appearing once. This sample is part of a study of patients with pleural tuberculosis. V dropped 4 bases and J dropped 6; count of bases not matched to a gene: 7. The CDR3 is made up of 14 amino acids. Germline assignment: CDR1 SGHAT and CDR2 FQNNGV. This receptor was obtained from a human donor with pleural tuberculosis. J is TRBJ2-3 and V is TRBV11-2, with TRBD1 matching over 7 bases. The CDR3 DNA reads as TGTGCCAGCAGCTCGGGACAGCCGGCGGATACGCAGTATTTT. Protein product: CASSSGQPADTQYF.